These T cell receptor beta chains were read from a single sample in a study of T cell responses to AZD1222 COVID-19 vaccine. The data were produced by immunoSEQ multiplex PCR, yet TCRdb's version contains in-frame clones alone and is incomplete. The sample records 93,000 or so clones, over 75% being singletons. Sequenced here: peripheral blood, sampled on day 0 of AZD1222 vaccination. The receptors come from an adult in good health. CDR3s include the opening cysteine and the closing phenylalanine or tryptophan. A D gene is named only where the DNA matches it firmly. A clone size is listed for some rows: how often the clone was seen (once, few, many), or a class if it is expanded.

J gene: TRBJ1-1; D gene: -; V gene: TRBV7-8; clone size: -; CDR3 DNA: TGTGCCAGCAGCCCGAACGTCAACCGGGGGGCCCAAGAAGCTTTCTTT; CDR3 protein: CASSPNVNRGAQEAFF
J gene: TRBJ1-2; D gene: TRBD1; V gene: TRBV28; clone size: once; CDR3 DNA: TGTGCCAGCGCTGGGACAGGGAGCCATGGCTACACCTTC; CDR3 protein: CASAGTGSHGYTF
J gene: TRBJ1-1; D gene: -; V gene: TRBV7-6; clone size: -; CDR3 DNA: TGTGCCAGCAGCTCCGCCGAGGGCTACACTGAAGCTTTCTTT; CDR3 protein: CASSSAEGYTEAFF
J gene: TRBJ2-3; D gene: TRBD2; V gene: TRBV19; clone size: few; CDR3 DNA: TGTGCCAGTACCGATAGCGGGAGCACAGATACGCAGTATTTT; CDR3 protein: CASTDSGSTDTQYF
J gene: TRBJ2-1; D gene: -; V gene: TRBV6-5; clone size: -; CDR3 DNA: TGTGCCAGCACTGCGCGGGGAACCTCCTACAATGAGCAGTTCTTC; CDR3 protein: CASTARGTSYNEQFF
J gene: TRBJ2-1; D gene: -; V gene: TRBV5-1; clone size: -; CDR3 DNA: TGCGCCAGCAGCTTGGAGGTTGCGTCCGCCGATGAGCAGTTCTTC; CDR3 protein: CASSLEVASADEQFF
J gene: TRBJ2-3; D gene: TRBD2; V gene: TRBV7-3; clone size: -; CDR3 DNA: TGTGCCAGCAGCTGGCTAGCGGCTAGCACAGATACGCAGTATTTT; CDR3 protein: CASSWLAASTDTQYF
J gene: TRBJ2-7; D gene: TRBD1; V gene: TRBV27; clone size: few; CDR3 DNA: TGTGCCAGCAGCCCTACAGGGGGCGAGCAGTACTTC; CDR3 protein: CASSPTGGEQYF
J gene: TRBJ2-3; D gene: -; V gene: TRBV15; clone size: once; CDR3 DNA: TGTGCCACCAGCAGAGGCCCGTCCGATCCGCAGTATTTT; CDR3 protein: CATSRGPSDPQYF
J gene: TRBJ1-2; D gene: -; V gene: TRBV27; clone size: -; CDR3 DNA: TGTGCCAGCAGTTTCCAGGGAGACTATGGCTACACCTTC; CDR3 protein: CASSFQGDYGYTF
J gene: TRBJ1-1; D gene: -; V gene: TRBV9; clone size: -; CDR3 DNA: TGTGCCAGCAGCGCAACAGGGACGAGGAGTACTGAAGCTTTCTTT; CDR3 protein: CASSATGTRSTEAFF
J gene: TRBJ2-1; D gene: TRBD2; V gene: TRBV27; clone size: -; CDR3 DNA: TGTGCCAGCAGTTTAGGGGCTACGGGGGGGCGGTATGAGCAGTTCTTC; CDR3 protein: CASSLGATGGRYEQFF
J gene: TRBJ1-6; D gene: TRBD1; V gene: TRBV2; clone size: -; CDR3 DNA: TGTGCCAGCAGTGATCTACAGGGGGCATGGTCACCCCTCCACTTT; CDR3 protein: CASSDLQGAWSPLHF
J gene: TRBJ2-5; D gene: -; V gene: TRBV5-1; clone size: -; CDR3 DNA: TGCGCCAGCAGCCGAGGCGCGGGGGAGACCCAGTACTTC; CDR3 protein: CASSRGAGETQYF
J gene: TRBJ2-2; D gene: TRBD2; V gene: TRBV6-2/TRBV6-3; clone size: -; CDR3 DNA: TGTGCCAGCAGCCCCTTTGGGAGGGGAAGGAACACCGGGGAGCTGTTTTTT; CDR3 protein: CASSPFGRGRNTGELFF
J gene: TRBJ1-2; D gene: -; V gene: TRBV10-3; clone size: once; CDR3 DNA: TGTGCCATCCCAGTCGGGCAGGGTCGCGGCTACACCTTC; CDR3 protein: CAIPVGQGRGYTF
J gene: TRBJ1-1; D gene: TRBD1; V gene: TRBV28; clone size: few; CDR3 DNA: TGTGCCAGCAGTTCCGGGACAGCCACGGCAGCTTTCTTT; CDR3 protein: CASSSGTATAAFF
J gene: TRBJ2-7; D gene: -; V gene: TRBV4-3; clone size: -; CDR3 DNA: TGCGCCAGCAGCCAAGATTACGGTGAGAAGCAGTACTTC; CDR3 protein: CASSQDYGEKQYF
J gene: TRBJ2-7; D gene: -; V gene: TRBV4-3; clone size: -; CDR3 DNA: TGCGCCAGCAGCCAAGATTCGTCATTATCCTACGAGCAGTACTTC; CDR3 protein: CASSQDSSLSYEQYF
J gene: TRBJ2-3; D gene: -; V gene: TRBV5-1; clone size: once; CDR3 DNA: TGCGCCAGCAGCAACAGGGTCACAGATACGCAGTATTTT; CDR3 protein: CASSNRVTDTQYF
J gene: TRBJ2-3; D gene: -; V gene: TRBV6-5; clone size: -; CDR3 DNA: TGTGCCAGCAGGAGGGAGGGCACAGATACGCAGTATTTT; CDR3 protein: CASRREGTDTQYF
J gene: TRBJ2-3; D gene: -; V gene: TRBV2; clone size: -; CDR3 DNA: TGTGCCAGCAGTTCACCGATAACAGGGAGTAGCACAGATACGCAGTATTTT; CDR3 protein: CASSSPITGSSTDTQYF
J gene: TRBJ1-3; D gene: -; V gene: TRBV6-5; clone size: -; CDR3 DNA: TGTGCCAGCAGCGAGGACTCCTACTCTGGAAACACCATATATTTT; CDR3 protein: CASSEDSYSGNTIYF
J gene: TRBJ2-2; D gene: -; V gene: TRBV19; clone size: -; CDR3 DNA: TGTGCCAGTAGTATAGACAGGGGCACCGGGGAGCTGTTTTTT; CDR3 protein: CASSIDRGTGELFF
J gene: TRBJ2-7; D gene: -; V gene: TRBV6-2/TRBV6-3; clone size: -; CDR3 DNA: TGTGCCAGCAGTTATCTACGCGTATCACCCCCCCCCAGTGTCTACGAGCAGTACTTC; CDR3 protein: CASSYLRVSPPPSVYEQYF